This TCR beta chain was sequenced for a study of shared clonotypes between healthy human individuals. Broader study findings: Only blood was sampled; tissue repertoires likely differ.

Method: immunoSEQ multiplex PCR; TCRdb's copy keeps in-frame clones and lacks some. The profile shows about 550,000 clones, 95% to 96% of them singletons. Comment on this clone: The antigen is not known.

This CDR3 spans 12 amino acids. The V end lost 5 bases, the J end lost 3 bases, and 8 bases lay between the germline ends. The V gene's germline CDR1 is MDHEN and CDR2 SYDVKM. Naive CD8 cells were CD45RO-negative, positively selected for CCR7, excluding terminally differentiated effector memory CD45RA+ cells. This rearrangement joins TRBV28 to TRBJ2-7; a weak D match, TRBD2 (5 bases). Sequencing was done on a sample of naive CD8+ T cells sorted from blood. The TCR originated in a woman aged 25 to 39 in good health. CDR3 loop: CASSPRGYEQYF. Written as DNA, the CDR3 is TGTGCCAGCAGTCCCCGGGGCTACGAGCAGTACTTC. The whole variable domain, remainder taken from reference TRBV28 and TRBJ2-7, is DVKVTQSSRYLVKRTGEKVFLECVQDMDHENMFWYRQDPGLGLRLIYFSYDVKMKEKGDIPEGYSVSREKKERFSLILESASTNQTSMYLCASSPRGYEQYFGPGTRLTVT.